The T cell receptor (beta chain) under discussion was sequenced for a study of blood T cell repertoires in COVID-19. The sample holds a few counts of this clone. After removal of 7 bases from V and 9 bases from J, the junction contained 13 bases not matched to a gene. The CDR3 consists of 15 residues. Germline V gene lookup returns CDR1 LNHDA and CDR2 SQIVND (reference sequence). The assay was immunoSEQ multiplex PCR, and TCRdb's table has in-frame clones only and misses some. The table lists 88,000 or so clones, more than 75% of them singletons, with approximately 25% in the top ten. Material for sequencing was peripheral blood. The gene calls are TRBV19 and TRBJ2-1, with 9 bases lining up with TRBD2. This TCR was sampled from a human donor in a cohort sampled during active COVID-19. This chain's CDR3 is CASMEVGLAWGEQFF. The CDR3 coding sequence is TGTGCCAGTATGGAAGTGGGACTAGCTTGGGGTGAGCAGTTCTTC.